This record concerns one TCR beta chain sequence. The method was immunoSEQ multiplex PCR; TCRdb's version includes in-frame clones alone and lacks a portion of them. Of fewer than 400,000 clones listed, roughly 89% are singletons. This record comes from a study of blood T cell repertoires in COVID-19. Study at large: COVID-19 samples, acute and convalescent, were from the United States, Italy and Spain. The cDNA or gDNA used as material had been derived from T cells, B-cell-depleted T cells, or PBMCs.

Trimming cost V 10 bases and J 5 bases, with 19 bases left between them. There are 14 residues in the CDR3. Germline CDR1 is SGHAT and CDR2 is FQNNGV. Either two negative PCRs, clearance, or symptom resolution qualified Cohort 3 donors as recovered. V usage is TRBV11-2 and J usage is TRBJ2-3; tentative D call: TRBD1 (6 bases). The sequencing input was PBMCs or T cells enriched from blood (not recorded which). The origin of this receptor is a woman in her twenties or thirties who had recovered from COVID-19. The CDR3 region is CATFGSGAGDTQYF. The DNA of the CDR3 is TGTGCCACCTTCGGGTCAGGGGCCGGAGATACGCAGTATTTT.